The 30 T cell receptor beta chains presented below share a single source sample, sequenced in a study of T cells in women clearing cervical HPV infection (dated by TCRdb to the late 2010s). Library construction relied on the immunoSEQ multiplex PCR assay. Sourced from immuneACCESS, this table was stored by TCRdb with only in-frame sequences that have V and J called. A share of the clones is absent; for the studies checked, an unresolved V gene accounts for under half, and the remainder has no known explanation. This sample's records show about 23,000 clones. Of the sample, more than 8.5% is held by the ten largest clones. Source material: blood buffy coat. Receptor source: a woman between 18 and 70 years old with a cervical HPV16 infection that either progressed to CIN3+ or cleared (not recorded which).

Details on this clone: Read coverage stops 3 residues before the CDR3 terminus; the germline J gene supplies the remainder. This chain uses TRBV6-2 or TRBV6-3 with TRBJ2-7, with TRBD2 identical over 10 bases. V was pared by 4 bases and J by 1 base, with 4 bases of the junction left unmatched. The CDR3 totals 15 residues. Germline CDR1 reads MNHEY; CDR2 reads SVGEGT. CDR3 loop: CASSFGSGGSYEQYF. The part of the CDR3 DNA that was read is TGTGCCAGCAGTTTCGGTAGCGGGGGGTCCTACGAG.

Details on this clone: The read ends 3 residues early relative to the CDR3; the germline J gene fills the gap. The chain links TRBV20-1 to TRBJ2-1, with 12 bases matching TRBD2. V shed 5 bases, J shed 4 bases, and the junction held 3 bases outside the gene matches. Per the germline V gene, CDR1 is DFQATT and CDR2 is SNEGSKA (reference sequence). There are 14 residues in the CDR3. The CDR3 bases that were read are TGCAGTGCTTCTAGCGGGAGGGGGTACAATGAG. This encodes CSASSGRGYNE. The entire CDR3 is CSASSGRGYNEQFF.

About this clone itself: The CDR3 is cut off 3 residues early in the read; its end comes from the germline J gene. The V call is TRBV12-3 or TRBV12-4, the J call TRBJ2-5, with D possibly matching TRBD1 (6 bases). The germline V and J ends were trimmed by 5 bases and 2 bases, with 18 bases remaining between them. The CDR3 has 16 amino acids. Partial CDR3 DNA: TGTGCCAGCAGTGGTACAGGGAGCCCCCGGCAAGAGACC. It specifies CASSGTGSPRQET. Given in full, the CDR3 is CASSGTGSPRQETQYF.

Comment on this clone: The read gets to within 3 residues of the CDR3 end, and the germline J gene fills in the rest. V and J are TRBV7-9 and TRBJ1-1; tentative D call: TRBD1 (5 bases). Germline CDR1 SEHNR, CDR2 FQNEAQ (reference sequence). The CDR3 length is 14 residues. Trimming pared 1 base from V and 5 bases from J, leaving 11 bases between. CDR3 bases read: TGTGCCAGCAGCTTAGTAGGCAGGGTGACTGAA. It specifies CASSLVGRVTE. The CDR3 as a whole reads CASSLVGRVTEAFF. The full variable domain, its missing parts supplied by reference TRBV7-9 and TRBJ1-1, is DTGVSQNPRHKITKRGQNVTFRCDPISEHNRLYWYRQTLGQGPEFLTYFQNEAQLEKSRLLSDRFSAERPKGSFSTLEIQRTEQGDSAMYLCASSLVGRVTEAFFGQGTRLTVV.

On this clone itself: The read finishes 3 residues shy of the CDR3 end, and the germline J gene is used to complete it. V is TRBV30 and J is TRBJ1-6; a weak D match, TRBD1 (5 bases). The V and J ends lost 3 bases and 9 bases respectively, with 12 bases between them. In germline, CDR1 is GTSNPN, CDR2 SVGIG (reference sequence). The CDR3 spans 13 residues. CDR3 loop: CAWRPGVGSPLHF. CDR3 bases read: TGTGCCTGGAGGCCGGGGGTCGGTTCACCC.

In regard to this clone: One end of the junction is discordant with germline, which a read error may explain. The read stops 3 residues short of the end of the CDR3; the missing end is completed from the germline J gene. Other DNA sequences within the sample encode an identical CDR3. V usage is TRBV2 and J usage is TRBJ1-2; TRBD1 matches at 9 bases. This CDR3 region has 15 residues. Germline assignment: CDR1 SNHLY and CDR2 FYNNEI. The CDR3 is CASSIGDRGAYGYTF. The sequenced CDR3 bases are TGTGCCAGCAGTATTGGAGACAGGGGGGCCTATGGT.

Concerning this clone: The CDR3 end lies 3 residues beyond the end of the read and is filled in from the germline J gene. This chain joins TRBV18 and TRBJ2-7; TRBD2 matches at 8 bases. The CDR3 sequence is 14 residues long. With V trimmed by 2 bases and J by 5 bases, 5 bases remained unmatched. Germline V gene lookup returns CDR1 KGHSH and CDR2 LQKENI. Incomplete CDR3 DNA: TGTGCCAGCTCACCAATCGGACTAGCAGACGAG. Protein: CASSPIGLADE. The whole CDR3 reads CASSPIGLADEQYF.

As to this clone: The read ends 3 residues before the CDR3 terminus; that terminus is restored from the germline J gene. The chain uses TRBV5-1 and TRBJ2-7; 10 nucleotides agree with TRBD2. Germline CDR1 is SGHRS and CDR2 is YFSETQ. V shed 3 bases and J 3 bases; nucleotides not matched to a gene: 0. This CDR3 region has 13 residues. The CDR3 reads CASSSSGSYEQYF. CDR3 bases read: TGCGCCAGCAGCTCTAGCGGGAGCTACGAG.

Comment on this clone: The read comes to an end 3 residues before the CDR3 does, leaving the germline J gene to fill in the end. This sequence joins TRBV19 and TRBJ1-2; D is unresolved. V was trimmed by 2 bases and J by 1 base, leaving 8 bases between them. Per germline, CDR1 LNHDA and CDR2 SQIVND (reference sequence). The CDR3 has 14 residues. CDR3 DNA (partial): TGTGCCAGTAGTATAACTGCAAATAACTATGGC. Amino acids: CASSITANNYG. The entire CDR3 reads CASSITANNYGYTF.

On this clone: The observed sequence ends 3 residues before the CDR3 terminus, with the missing tail filled in from the germline J gene. The V and J genes are TRBV30 and TRBJ2-1; a possible D gene is TRBD2 (6 bases). V was cut by 2 bases and J by 3 bases, with 11 bases left in between. CDR3 length equals 14 residues. Germline V gene sequence: CDR1 GTSNPN, CDR2 SVGIG (reference sequence). This CDR3 is CAWSPPGLYNEQFF. The sequenced part of the CDR3 DNA is TGTGCCTGGAGTCCACCGGGACTCTACAATGAG.

About this clone itself: The CDR3 end lies 3 residues beyond the end of the read and is filled in from the germline J gene. The J gene is TRBJ2-7, the V gene TRBV20-1; D not resolved. V was shortened by 0 bases and J by 0 bases, with 12 bases between the two germline ends. Germline loops: CDR1 DFQATT, CDR2 SNEGSKA (reference sequence). The CDR3 is 15 amino acids. The CDR3 sequence: CSARDRSSYSYEQYF. The CDR3 bases that were read are TGCAGTGCTAGAGATCGAAGCTCCTACTCCTACGAG.

Details on this clone: Read sequence stops 3 residues before the CDR3 end, and the germline J gene provides the missing end. The chain couples TRBV23-1 to TRBJ2-7, with D maybe TRBD1 (5 bases). TRBV23-1 belongs to the ORF category, with a function that is uncertain. The V end was cut by 4 bases, the J end by 4 bases, with 5 bases between. The CDR3 runs to 11 residues. CDR3 DNA (partial): TGCGCCAGCAGTCGGACATACGAG. Its translation: CASSRTYE. The whole CDR3 is CASSRTYEQYF.

On this clone: The read gets to within 3 residues of the CDR3 end, and the germline J gene fills in the rest. V gene TRBV9 combines with J gene TRBJ2-5; TRBD2 might be the D (5 bases). The V gene's germline CDR1 is SGDLS and CDR2 YYNGEE. The CDR3 length is 15 residues. V lost 0 bases, J lost 5 bases, and 14 bases lay in between. The part of the CDR3 DNA that was read is TGTGCCAGCAGCGTAGGACAAGTCCCGGGGGAGACC. As protein: CASSVGQVPGET. The CDR3 as a whole reads CASSVGQVPGETQYF.

A note on this clone: The read halts 3 residues ahead of the CDR3 end, with the missing end drawn from the germline J gene. The rearrangement links TRBV4-1 to TRBJ1-2, with 8 nucleotides matching TRBD1. The V gene end was trimmed by 1 base and the J gene end by 2 bases; junction bases not matched to a gene: 6. Germline V CDR1 and CDR2: MGHRA, YSYEKL. CDR3 size: 16 residues. This CDR3 is CASSQVGQGANYGYTF. Incomplete CDR3 DNA: TGCGCCAGCAGCCAAGTTGGGCAGGGGGCGAACTATGGC.

Of note for this clone: The read falls 3 residues short of the CDR3 end, and the missing part is taken from the germline J gene. J is TRBJ1-1 and V is TRBV29-1, with D possibly TRBD1 on 5 matching bases. CDR3 size: 13 residues. CDR1 SQVTM and CDR2 ANQGSEA come from the germline V gene. V lost 4 bases and J 4 bases, leaving 13 bases between the germline ends. This chain's CDR3 is CSVGGREGTEAFF. Incomplete CDR3 DNA: TGCAGCGTTGGGGGCAGGGAGGGCACTGAA.

Turning to this clone: The CDR3 is cut off 3 residues early in the read; its end comes from the germline J gene. The rearrangement joins TRBV5-1 to TRBJ1-1, with TRBD1 identical over 9 bases. From germline, CDR1 is SGHRS and CDR2 YFSETQ. V trimming: 3 bases; J trimming: 7 bases; junction bases outside the gene matches: 1. This CDR3 has 12 amino acids. Incomplete CDR3 DNA: TGCGCCAGCAGCTGGGGACAGGGTGAA. It is translated as CASSWGQGE. The full CDR3 protein reads CASSWGQGEAFF.

About this clone: From the germline J gene comes the end of the CDR3, since the read stops 3 residues before it. This chain joins TRBV20-1 and TRBJ1-6; 8 bases align to TRBD1. The CDR3 spans 16 residues. V shed 0 bases and J 4 bases; nucleotides not matched to a gene: 5. Germline V gives CDR1 DFQATT, CDR2 SNEGSKA (reference sequence). The CDR3 is CSAREPTGAYNSPLHF. The covered CDR3 bases are TGCAGTGCTAGAGAGCCGACAGGGGCGTATAATTCACCC.

With respect to this clone: The read is 3 residues too short to cover the CDR3 end, so that end is filled in from the germline J gene. The V and J genes are TRBV27 and TRBJ2-3; 7 nucleotides line up with TRBD1. Per germline, CDR1 MNHEY and CDR2 SMNVEV (reference sequence). After removal of 4 bases from V and 4 bases from J, the junction contained 8 bases not matched to a gene. CDR3 length: 15 residues. CDR3 DNA, as far as it was read: TGTGCCAGCAGTTCTGGAGACAGGGCATCAGATACG. Its translation is CASSSGDRASDT. The entire CDR3 is CASSSGDRASDTQYF.

In regard to this clone: The read falls 3 residues short of the CDR3 end, and the missing part is taken from the germline J gene. The chain uses TRBV5-6 and TRBJ1-2; possibly TRBD1 for D (5 bases). The germline CDR1 and CDR2 sequences are SGHDT and YYEEEE. This CDR3 has 14 amino acids. V was cut by 0 bases and J by 2 bases, with 8 bases left in between. CDR3 bases read: TGTGCCAGCAGCTTGGTCCCAGGGAACTATGGC. Translating it yields CASSLVPGNYG. The full CDR3 protein reads CASSLVPGNYGYTF.

Details on this clone: The read gets to within 3 residues of the CDR3 end, and the germline J gene fills in the rest. The chain joins TRBV30 to TRBJ2-1; the match to TRBD1 covers 7 bases. After removal of 2 bases from V and 0 bases from J, the junction contained 7 bases not matched to a gene. This CDR3 comprises 16 residues. CDR1 GTSNPN and CDR2 SVGIG come from the germline V gene (reference sequence). CDR3 amino acids: CAWSRTGVPSYNEQFF. The covered CDR3 bases are TGTGCCTGGAGTAGAACAGGGGTGCCCTCCTACAATGAG.

For this clone: The CDR3 end falls 3 residues outside the read, so it is completed with the germline J gene. The V and J genes are TRBV14 and TRBJ1-1, with D unresolved. Trimming took 4 bases from V and 4 from J, leaving 13 bases between them. Germline assignment: CDR1 SGHDN and CDR2 FVKESK. The CDR3 sequence is 14 residues long. CDR3 DNA, as far as it was read: TGTGCCAGCAGCCTTTCCTCCCCAGGCACTGAA. Protein: CASSLSSPGTE. The CDR3 in its entirety is CASSLSSPGTEAFF.

Comments on this clone: The read falls 3 residues short of the CDR3 end, and the missing part is taken from the germline J gene. The V call is TRBV18, the J call TRBJ2-4, with 7 nucleotides matching TRBD1. The CDR3 is made up of 13 amino acids. Germline CDR1 and CDR2: KGHSH and LQKENI. CDR3 DNA, as far as it was read: TGTGCCAGCTCAACCGGAGACAGGGCTGGT. Protein sequence: CASSTGDRAG. The whole CDR3 protein is CASSTGDRAGQYF.

For this clone: The sequenced fragment ends 3 residues before the CDR3 boundary, so the rest is inferred from the germline J gene. This sequence joins TRBV6-2 or TRBV6-3 and TRBJ2-7; D unclear. The CDR3 runs 17 residues. Germline assignment: CDR1 MNHEY and CDR2 SVGEGT. Trimming removed 5 bases from V and 5 bases from J, with 25 bases in between. CDR3 loop: CASSPDGRIYLRDEQYF. The CDR3 bases that were read are TGTGCCAGCAGTCCGGATGGCCGGATCTATCTAAGGGACGAG.

Details on this clone: Coverage ceases 3 residues before the CDR3 finishes, and the germline J gene fills in the end. This chain connects TRBV20-1 to TRBJ2-3; TRBD1 matches 11 bases. V was clipped by 3 bases and J by 4 bases; unmatched bases: 6. Germline V gene sequence: CDR1 DFQATT, CDR2 SNEGSKA (reference sequence). The CDR3 runs to 15 residues. This CDR3 reads CSASPRDRGSDTQYF. CDR3 bases read: TGCAGTGCTAGCCCACGGGACAGGGGGTCAGATACG.

Details on this clone: The CDR3 is cut off 3 residues early in the read; its end comes from the germline J gene. The chain couples TRBV10-1 to TRBJ1-1; D might be TRBD1 (5 bases). The germline V gene has CDR1 WNHNN and CDR2 SYGVQD (reference sequence). The length of the CDR3 is 13 residues. The V and J ends lost 6 bases and 4 bases respectively, with 12 bases between them. CDR3 DNA, as far as it was read: TGCGCCAGCAGCGGTGCGAGGGGCACTGAA. As protein: CASSGARGTE. The complete CDR3 protein is CASSGARGTEAFF.

In regard to this clone: The CDR3 end falls 3 residues outside the read, so it is completed with the germline J gene. This sequence joins TRBV18 and TRBJ1-1; D gene ambiguous. This CDR3 has 13 amino acids. V was clipped by 3 bases and J by 3 bases, with 8 bases between them. The germline CDR1 and CDR2 sequences are KGHSH and LQKENI. Partial CDR3 DNA: TGTGCCAGCTCACCTGGACTGGACACTGAA. Translation: CASSPGLDTE. Given in full, the CDR3 is CASSPGLDTEAFF.

Concerning this clone: The read ends 3 residues shy of where the CDR3 ends; the end is completed using the germline J gene. The genes are TRBV6-2 or TRBV6-3 and TRBJ2-7, with 9 positions matching TRBD1. CDR3 size: 17 residues. CDR1 is MNHEY and CDR2 is SVGEGT in the germline V gene. V was clipped by 6 bases and J by 2 bases; unmatched bases: 14. The CDR3 DNA, read in part, is TGTGCCAGCAGCCCTAGAAATCGACAGGGGGAAACCTACGAG. Protein: CASSPRNRQGETYE. The entire CDR3 protein reads CASSPRNRQGETYEQYF.

A word on this clone: The sequenced fragment ends 3 residues before the CDR3 boundary, so the rest is inferred from the germline J gene. The chain employs TRBV4-1 and TRBJ1-2, with D possibly TRBD1 on 5 matching bases. The CDR3 has 15 amino acids. V was cut by 6 bases and J by 7 bases, with 21 bases left in between. The germline V gene has CDR1 MGHRA and CDR2 YSYEKL. The sequenced part of the CDR3 DNA is TGCGCCAGCAGGTTCCGAATTGGGGGGGAGGGTGGC. This translates into CASRFRIGGEGG. The whole CDR3 is CASRFRIGGEGGYTF.

Details on this clone: The read ends 3 residues early relative to the CDR3; the germline J gene fills the gap. This rearrangement joins TRBV7-2 to TRBJ2-5, with D possibly being TRBD2 (5 bases). Looked up from germline, CDR1 is SGHTA and CDR2 is FQGNSA. The CDR3 has 12 residues. Trimming removed 3 bases at V and 5 bases at J, with 7 bases between. The sequenced CDR3 bases are TGTGCCAGCAGCTTTCGGGGTGAGACC. Translating it yields CASSFRGET. The entire CDR3 reads CASSFRGETQYF.

A note on this clone: The read ends 3 residues before the CDR3 terminus; that terminus is restored from the germline J gene. The rearrangement links TRBV5-1 to TRBJ1-4; weak D call: TRBD1 (5 bases). The CDR3 runs to 15 residues. Germline CDR1 and CDR2: SGHRS and YFSETQ. Trimming stripped 0 bases from V and 8 bases from J, with 14 bases between. The sequenced part of the CDR3 DNA is TGCGCCAGCAGCTTGGAGCCAGGGCAGGCGGAAAAA. This encodes CASSLEPGQAEK. The complete CDR3 sequence is CASSLEPGQAEKLFF.